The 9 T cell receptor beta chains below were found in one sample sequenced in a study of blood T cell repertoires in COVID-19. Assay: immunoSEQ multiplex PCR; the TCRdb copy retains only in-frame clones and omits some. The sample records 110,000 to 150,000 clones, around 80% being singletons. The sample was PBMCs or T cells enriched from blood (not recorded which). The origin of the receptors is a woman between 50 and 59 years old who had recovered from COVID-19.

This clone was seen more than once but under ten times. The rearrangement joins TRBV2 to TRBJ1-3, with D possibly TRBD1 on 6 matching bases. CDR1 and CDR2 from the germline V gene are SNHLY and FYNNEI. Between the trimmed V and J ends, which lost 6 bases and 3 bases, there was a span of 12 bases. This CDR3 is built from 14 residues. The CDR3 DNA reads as TGTGCCAGCAGGGCCGGGACATATGGAAACACCATATATTTT. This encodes CASRAGTYGNTIYF.

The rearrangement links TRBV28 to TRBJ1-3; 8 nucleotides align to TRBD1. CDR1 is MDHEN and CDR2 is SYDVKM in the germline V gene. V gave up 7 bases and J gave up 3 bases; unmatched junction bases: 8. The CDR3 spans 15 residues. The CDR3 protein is CASTPQGAYGNTIYF. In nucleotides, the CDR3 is TGTGCCAGCACCCCCCAGGGGGCTTATGGAAACACCATATATTTT.

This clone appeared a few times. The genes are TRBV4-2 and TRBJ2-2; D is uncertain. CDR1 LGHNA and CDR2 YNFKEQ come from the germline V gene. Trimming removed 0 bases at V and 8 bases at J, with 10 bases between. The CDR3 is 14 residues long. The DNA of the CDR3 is TGTGCCAGCAGCCAAGAAGACGCGACTGGGGAGCTGTTTTTT. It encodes CASSQEDATGELFF.

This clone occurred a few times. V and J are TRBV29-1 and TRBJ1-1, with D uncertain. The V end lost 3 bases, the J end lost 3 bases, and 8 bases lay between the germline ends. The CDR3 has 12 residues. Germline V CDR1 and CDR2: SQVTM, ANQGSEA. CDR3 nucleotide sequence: TGCAGCGTTGACGCGGCAGACACTGAAGCTTTCTTT. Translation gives CSVDAADTEAFF.

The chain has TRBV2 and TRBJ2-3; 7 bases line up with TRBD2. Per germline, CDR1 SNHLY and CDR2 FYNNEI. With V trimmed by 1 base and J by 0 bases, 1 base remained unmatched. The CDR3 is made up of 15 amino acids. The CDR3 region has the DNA TGTGCCAGCAGTGAAGACGGGGGGAGCACAGATACGCAGTATTTT. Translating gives CASSEDGGSTDTQYF.

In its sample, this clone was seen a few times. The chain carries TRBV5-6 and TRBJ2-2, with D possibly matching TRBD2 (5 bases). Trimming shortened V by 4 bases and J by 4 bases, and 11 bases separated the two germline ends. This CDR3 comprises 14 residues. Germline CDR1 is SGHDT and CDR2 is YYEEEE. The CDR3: CASSIRTLTGELFF. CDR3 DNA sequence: TGTGCCAGCAGCATCCGGACTCTCACCGGGGAGCTGTTTTTT.

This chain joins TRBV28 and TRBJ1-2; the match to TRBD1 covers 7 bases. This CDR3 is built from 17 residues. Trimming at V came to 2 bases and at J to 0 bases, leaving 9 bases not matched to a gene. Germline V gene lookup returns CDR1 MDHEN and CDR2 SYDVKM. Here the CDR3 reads CASSLTPGGTANYGYTF. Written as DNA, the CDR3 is TGTGCCAGCAGTTTAACACCCGGAGGGACAGCTAACTATGGCTACACCTTC.

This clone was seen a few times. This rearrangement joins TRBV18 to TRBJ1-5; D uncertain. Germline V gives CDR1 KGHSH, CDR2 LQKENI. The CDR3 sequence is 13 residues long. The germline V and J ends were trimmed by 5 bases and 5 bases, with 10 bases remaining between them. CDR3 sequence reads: CASSTLEDQPQHF. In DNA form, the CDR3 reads TGTGCCAGCTCAACCCTAGAGGATCAGCCCCAGCATTTT.

The CDR3 region is CASSQVPISLRGLGYTF. CDR3 in DNA: TGCGCCAGCAGCCAAGTACCTATTTCTCTCAGGGGGCTTGGCTACACCTTC. This chain uses TRBV4-1 with TRBJ1-2, with TRBD1 matching 8 bases. The CDR3 is made up of 17 amino acids. Germline values: CDR1 MGHRA, CDR2 YSYEKL. With V trimmed by 1 base and J by 7 bases, 14 bases remained unmatched.